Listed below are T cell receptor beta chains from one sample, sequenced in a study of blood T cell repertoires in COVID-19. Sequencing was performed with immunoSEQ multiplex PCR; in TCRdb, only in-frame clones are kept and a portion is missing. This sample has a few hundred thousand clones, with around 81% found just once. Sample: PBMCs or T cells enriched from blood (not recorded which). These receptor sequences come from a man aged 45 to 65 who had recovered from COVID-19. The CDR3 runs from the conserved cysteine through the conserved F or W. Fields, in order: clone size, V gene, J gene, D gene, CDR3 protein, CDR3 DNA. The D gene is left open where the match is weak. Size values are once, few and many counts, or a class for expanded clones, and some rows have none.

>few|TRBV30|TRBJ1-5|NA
CAWSSVSQEPQHF
TGTGCCTGGAGTTCCGTGTCCCAGGAGCCCCAGCATTTT
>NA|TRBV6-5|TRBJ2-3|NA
CASSYWGVADTQYF
TGTGCCAGCAGTTACTGGGGAGTGGCAGATACGCAGTATTTT
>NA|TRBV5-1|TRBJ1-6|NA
CASSSNPGTTFSPLHF
TGCGCCAGCAGCTCGAACCCCGGGACAACCTTTTCACCCCTCCACTTT
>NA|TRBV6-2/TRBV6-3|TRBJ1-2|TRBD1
CASSARDRGGENKENYGYTF
TGTGCCAGCAGTGCCCGGGACAGGGGAGGTGAGAACAAGGAAAACTATGGCTACACCTTC
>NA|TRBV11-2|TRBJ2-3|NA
CASSYQRADTQYF
TGTGCCAGCTCCTATCAGCGTGCAGATACGCAGTATTTT
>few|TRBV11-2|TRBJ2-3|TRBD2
CASSLETGGAHTQYF
TGTGCCAGCAGCTTAGAAACCGGGGGGGCACATACGCAGTATTTT
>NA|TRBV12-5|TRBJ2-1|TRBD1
CASGRTGGTRNEQFF
TGTGCTAGTGGACGAACAGGGGGAACACGGAATGAGCAGTTCTTC
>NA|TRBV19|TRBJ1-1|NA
CASSYGGHVAFF
TGTGCCAGTAGCTACGGAGGTCACGTGGCTTTCTTT
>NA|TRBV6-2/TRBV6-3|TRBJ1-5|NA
CASSTDGKDQPQHF
TGTGCCAGCAGCACGGACGGGAAAGATCAGCCCCAGCATTTT
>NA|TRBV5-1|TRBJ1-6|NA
CASNTGNSPLHF
TGCGCCAGTAATACAGGGAATTCACCCCTCCACTTT
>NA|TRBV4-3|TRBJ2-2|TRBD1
CASSRGQGVPGELFF
TGCGCCAGCAGCCGGGGACAGGGGGTTCCCGGGGAGCTGTTTTTT
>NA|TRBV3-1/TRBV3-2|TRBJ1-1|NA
CASSLTGANTEAFF
TGTGCCAGCAGCCTTACAGGAGCGAACACTGAAGCTTTCTTT
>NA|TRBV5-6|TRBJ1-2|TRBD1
CASTRGAGGDYGYTF
TGTGCCAGCACCCGGGGGGCAGGGGGCGACTATGGCTACACCTTC
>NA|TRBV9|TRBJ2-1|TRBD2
CASSVYSGSAEQFF
TGTGCCAGCAGCGTATATAGCGGGAGCGCTGAGCAGTTCTTC
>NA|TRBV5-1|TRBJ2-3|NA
CASSLLGKSTDTQYF
TGCGCCAGCAGCTTACTAGGCAAGAGCACAGATACGCAGTATTTT
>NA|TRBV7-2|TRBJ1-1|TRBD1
CASSFPQGATEAFF
TGTGCCAGCAGCTTCCCACAGGGGGCAACTGAAGCTTTCTTT
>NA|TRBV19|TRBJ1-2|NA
CATRWGGINYGYTF
TGTGCCACCCGATGGGGAGGGATTAACTATGGCTACACCTTC
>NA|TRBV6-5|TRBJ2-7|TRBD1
CASSYPPGQGAHEQYF
TGTGCCAGCAGTTACCCTCCGGGACAGGGGGCTCACGAGCAGTACTTC
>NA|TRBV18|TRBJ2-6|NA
CASSQGGAGANVLTF
TGTGCCAGCTCACAAGGGGGGGCTGGGGCCAACGTCCTGACTTTC
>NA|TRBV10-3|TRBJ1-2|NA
CASKWNQGSGYTF
TGTGCCAGCAAGTGGAATCAGGGTAGTGGCTACACCTTC
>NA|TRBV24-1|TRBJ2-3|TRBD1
CATSDLGTGGGDTQYF
TGTGCCACCAGTGATCTCGGGACAGGGGGAGGAGATACGCAGTATTTT
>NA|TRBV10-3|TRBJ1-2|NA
CAIAREGGYTF
TGTGCCATAGCCAGGGAGGGCGGCTACACCTTC
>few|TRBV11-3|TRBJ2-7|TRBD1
CASGNRGYEQYF
TGTGCCAGCGGAAACAGGGGGTACGAGCAGTACTTC
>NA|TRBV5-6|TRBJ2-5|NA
CASRAGWGQETQYF
TGTGCCAGCAGGGCGGGTTGGGGACAAGAGACCCAGTACTTC
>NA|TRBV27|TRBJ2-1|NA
CASSFLVSYNEQFF
TGTGCCAGCAGTTTTTTAGTTTCCTACAATGAGCAGTTCTTC
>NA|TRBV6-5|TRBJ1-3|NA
CASRWDFSSGNTIYF
TGTGCCAGCAGGTGGGACTTTTCCTCTGGAAACACCATATATTTT
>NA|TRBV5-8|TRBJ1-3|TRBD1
CASSPGTAGNTIYF
TGTGCCAGCAGCCCCGGGACAGCTGGAAACACCATATATTTT
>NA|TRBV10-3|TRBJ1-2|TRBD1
CAISESGTVHGYTF
TGTGCCATCAGTGAGTCGGGGACAGTCCATGGCTACACCTTC
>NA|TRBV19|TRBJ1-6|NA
CASMRGQLNAPLHF
TGTGCCAGTATGAGAGGACAGCTTAATGCACCCCTCCACTTT